This is a list of T cell receptor beta chains from one sample in a study of Ad26.COV2.S vaccination and SARS-CoV-2 variants. Only in-frame clones appear in the TCRdb table, and some are missing; sequencing was by immunoSEQ multiplex PCR. The data contain approximately 420,000 clones, about 85% of them seen just once; the ten biggest clones take up 3.5%. The sample in question was peripheral blood, obtained in a trial of Ad26.COV2.S vaccine versus placebo. These receptors originate from a person between 18 and 65 years old who received the Ad26.COV2.S COVID-19 vaccine or a placebo. The CDR3 runs from the conserved cysteine through the conserved F or W. D genes are given only for firm matches. The size field is filled for only some rows; it gives once, few, many or a size class.

>TRBJ1-4|NA|TRBV10-3|NA
TGTGCCCACAGCCCGGGGGCTAATGAAAAACTGTTTTTT
CAHSPGANEKLFF
>TRBJ1-4|NA|TRBV4-1|NA
TGCGCCAGCAGCCAAGGTTGGGGTTCCCCGGCAACTAATGAAAAACTGTTTTTT
CASSQGWGSPATNEKLFF
>TRBJ2-1|TRBD2|TRBV20-1|NA
TGCAGTGTCGGACTAGACCCTGAGCAGTTCTTC
CSVGLDPEQFF
>TRBJ2-7|NA|TRBV18|few
TGTGCCAGCTCACTTACCGGATCCGAGCAGTACTTC
CASSLTGSEQYF
>TRBJ1-2|TRBD1|TRBV5-4|NA
TGTGCCAGCAGACCGCGTACAGGGGACTATGGCTACACCTTC
CASRPRTGDYGYTF
>TRBJ1-2|NA|TRBV18|once
TGTGCCAGCTCACCAGGGGTGTCGGTCTATGGCTACACCTTC
CASSPGVSVYGYTF
>TRBJ1-3|TRBD1|TRBV27|NA
TGTGCCAGCAGTAGACAGGGATTTCTGACTGGAAACACCATATATTTT
CASSRQGFLTGNTIYF
>TRBJ2-1|TRBD2|TRBV13|once
TGTGCCAGCAGCGCAACTAGCGGGGGGAGACACAATGAGCAGTTCTTC
CASSATSGGRHNEQFF
>TRBJ1-3|NA|TRBV18|once
TGTGCCAGCTCACTCTCGACAGCGGGAAACACCATATATTTT
CASSLSTAGNTIYF
>TRBJ2-7|NA|TRBV18|NA
TGTGCCAGCCTAGGCGGATACGAGCAGTACTTC
CASLGGYEQYF
>TRBJ2-7|NA|TRBV3-1/TRBV3-2|NA
TGTGCCAGCACATTCAGTGACTACCCAGCCGAGCAGTACTTC
CASTFSDYPAEQYF
>TRBJ2-1|NA|TRBV6-6|NA
TGTGCCAGCAGTTACTCGATACTGGGCCGGAGTGAGCAGTTCTTC
CASSYSILGRSEQFF
>TRBJ1-4|NA|TRBV2|once
TGTGCCAGCAGACATAAAGACAGACTTAATGAAAAACTGTTTTTT
CASRHKDRLNEKLFF
>TRBJ1-2|NA|TRBV19|NA
TGTGCCAGTAGTATAGGGGAGGGGCCCTATGGCTACACCTTC
CASSIGEGPYGYTF
>TRBJ2-1|TRBD1|TRBV7-9|once
TGTGCCAGCAGCTTAGGCCGACAGGGGCCGCAGCGACTCTTC
CASSLGRQGPQRLF
>TRBJ1-5|NA|TRBV19|NA
TGTGCCAGTAGTATAGGTCCAGCGAGGGGGAATCAGCCCCAGCATTTT
CASSIGPARGNQPQHF
>TRBJ2-2|NA|TRBV5-1|few
TGCGCCAGCAGCTTAATCGGGAACACCGGGGAGCTGTTTTTT
CASSLIGNTGELFF
>TRBJ2-7|NA|TRBV6-5|NA
TGTGCCAGCAGTTACGATGCGACACAAGCCTCCTACGAGCAGTACTTC
CASSYDATQASYEQYF
>TRBJ1-3|NA|TRBV19|NA
TGTGCCAGTAGACTAGACAGCTCTGGAAACACCATATATTTT
CASRLDSSGNTIYF
>TRBJ1-3|NA|TRBV5-4|NA
TGTGCCAGCAGCTTGAGGCACGGAAACACCATATATTTT
CASSLRHGNTIYF
>TRBJ2-5|TRBD2|TRBV3-1/TRBV3-2|NA
TGTGCCAGCAGCCCCGGGGGGGGAGAGACCCAGTACTTC
CASSPGGGETQYF
>TRBJ2-3|NA|TRBV15|NA
TGTGCCACCAGCAGGGTCCGACAGAACGCAGATACGCAGTATTTT
CATSRVRQNADTQYF
>TRBJ2-1|TRBD2|TRBV9|NA
TGTGCCAGCAATCCAATAGCGGGGGGGAATTACAATGAGCAGTTCTTC
CASNPIAGGNYNEQFF
>TRBJ2-2|TRBD1|TRBV5-1|NA
TGCGCCAGCAGCGACAGGGATACCGGGGAGCTGTTTTTT
CASSDRDTGELFF
>TRBJ1-2|NA|TRBV5-1|NA
TGCGCCAGCAGTTTTGGTCAGGGCTATGGCTACACCTTC
CASSFGQGYGYTF
>TRBJ1-6|NA|TRBV14|few
TGTGCCAGCAGCCAAGATTCAGGGCGTAATTCACCCCTCCACTTT
CASSQDSGRNSPLHF
>TRBJ2-5|NA|TRBV5-1|NA
TGCGCCAGCAGCTTGGCCCCGTTTGAGACCCAGTACTTC
CASSLAPFETQYF
>TRBJ2-3|TRBD2|TRBV24-1|NA
TGTGCCACCAGTGATCGTAGCGGGGGGAACACAGATACGCAGTATTTT
CATSDRSGGNTDTQYF
>TRBJ2-7|TRBD2|TRBV24-1|NA
TGTGCCACCAGTGAAAGTGGGGGGGTGGAGCAGTACTTC
CATSESGGVEQYF
>TRBJ1-4|TRBD1|TRBV15|NA
TGTGCCACCAGCAGAGAGTTGTCAACAGGGGGGGAAAAACTGTTTTTT
CATSRELSTGGEKLFF
>TRBJ2-7|NA|TRBV3-1/TRBV3-2|NA
TGTGCCAGCAGCCCCCATGGGGACGAGCAGTACTTC
CASSPHGDEQYF
>TRBJ2-7|TRBD1|TRBV3-1/TRBV3-2|NA
TGTGCCACCCCCGTGGGGGACAGGGTAGGGTACGAGCAGTACTTC
CATPVGDRVGYEQYF
>TRBJ2-7|NA|TRBV12-3/TRBV12-4|NA
TGTGCCAGCAGTCGCGGACCGATCCAGTACTTC
CASSRGPIQYF
>TRBJ2-7|NA|TRBV30|NA
TGTGCCTGGAGTTCTACAGGGAAGGTCTCCTACGAGCAGTACTTC
CAWSSTGKVSYEQYF
>TRBJ2-7|NA|TRBV6-1|NA
TGTGCCAGCAGTGAAGCGAGGCCCAGCATTCAGGTATACGAGCAGTACTTC
CASSEARPSIQVYEQYF
>TRBJ2-4|TRBD1|TRBV2|NA
TGTGCCAGCAGAGGGGACAGCGTGAACCTAGCCAAAAACATTCAGTACTTC
CASRGDSVNLAKNIQYF
>TRBJ1-1|NA|TRBV2|NA
TGTGCCAGCATTAGAGAGACAGTCCGGAACACTGAAGCTTTCTTT
CASIRETVRNTEAFF
>TRBJ2-1|NA|TRBV7-9|NA
TGTGCCAGCAGCTTAGAGCTGAACAATGAGCAGTTCTTC
CASSLELNNEQFF
>TRBJ1-6|NA|TRBV3-1/TRBV3-2|NA
TGTGCCAGCAGCCCCCTAGGGGTAGGTTCACCCCTCCACTTT
CASSPLGVGSPLHF